The 25 T cell receptor beta chains in this list originate from one sample, sequenced in a study of blood T cell repertoires in COVID-19. Sequenced by immunoSEQ multiplex PCR; TCRdb stores in-frame clones only, minus some. The data hold about 150,000 clones, with 70% to 90% observed a single time. Input material: peripheral blood. The receptors originated from a man aged 50 or older with active or convalescent COVID-19.

V gene TRBV24-1 combines with J gene TRBJ2-2, with 9 positions matching TRBD1. CDR3 length: 16 residues. J lost 4 bases, V lost 4 bases, and 6 bases had no gene match. The germline gives CDR1 KGHDR, CDR2 SFDVKD. CDR3 in amino acids: CATSEYTGGGTGELFF. CDR3 sequence (DNA): TGTGCCACCAGTGAGTACACAGGGGGCGGCACCGGGGAGCTGTTTTTT.

J is TRBJ2-1 and V is TRBV11-2; 12 bases map to TRBD2. Germline V CDR1 and CDR2: SGHAT, FQNNGV. This CDR3 spans 17 amino acids. The ends lost 5 bases at V and 7 bases at J; junction bases unmatched: 12. In DNA form, the CDR3 reads TGTGCCAGCAGCCCAAGACTAGCGGGAGTGGGAGAGAATGAGCAGTTCTTC. It is translated as CASSPRLAGVGENEQFF.

V gene TRBV5-1 combines with J gene TRBJ2-7, with 9 nucleotides matching TRBD2. Germline lookup yields CDR1 SGHRS and CDR2 YFSETQ. The J segment lost 3 bases and the V segment lost 0 bases, leaving 31 bases of the junction unmatched. This CDR3 is built from 24 residues. The CDR3 region has the DNA TGCGCCAGCAGCTTGGGCGGCGGGGCGGTCGACGCGGGAGGGCCTCCTGGCGTCTACTACGAGCAGTACTTC. Amino acid sequence: CASSLGGGAVDAGGPPGVYYEQYF.

This rearrangement joins TRBV7-6 to TRBJ2-3; 12 positions agree with TRBD2. Trimming took 5 bases from V and 4 from J; bases not matched to a gene: 1. CDR1 is SGHVS and CDR2 is FNYEAQ in the germline V gene. The CDR3 loop spans 14 amino acids. The CDR3 sequence is CASSRTSGADTQYF. CDR3 DNA sequence: TGTGCCAGCAGCCGGACTAGCGGGGCAGATACGCAGTATTTT.

The chain joins TRBV29-1 to TRBJ2-2; no clear D. CDR1 is SQVTM and CDR2 is ANQGSEA in the germline V gene. V lost 3 bases and J lost 2, with 10 bases in between. This CDR3 comprises 14 residues. The CDR3 loop is CSVDFQTNTGELFF. The DNA of the CDR3 is TGCAGCGTTGATTTCCAGACTAACACCGGGGAGCTGTTTTTT.

The rearrangement uses TRBV6-5 and TRBJ1-5; TRBD1 matches 7 bases. The trim removed 2 bases at V and 6 bases at J, leaving 7 bases unmatched. The length of the CDR3 is 15 residues. Germline V gene data show CDR1 as MNHEY and CDR2 as SVGAGI. The CDR3 reads CASSYAQGIGQPQHF. Here the CDR3 DNA reads TGTGCCAGCAGTTACGCACAGGGGATAGGTCAGCCCCAGCATTTT.

This chain connects TRBV5-1 to TRBJ2-1; no reliable D call. The CDR3 has 11 amino acids. The V end lost 6 bases, the J end lost 9 bases, and 10 bases lay between the germline ends. The germline CDR1 and CDR2 sequences are SGHRS and YFSETQ. CDR3 region: CASTDRSEQFF. Here the CDR3 DNA reads TGCGCCAGCACCGATAGGAGTGAGCAGTTCTTC.

Written as DNA, the CDR3 is TGTGCCAGCAGCTTAAAAGCAGGCTCTGGGGCCAACGTCCTGACTTTC. This translates into CASSLKAGSGANVLTF. The rearrangement uses TRBV7-3 and TRBJ2-6; D gene ambiguous. Germline V CDR1 and CDR2: SGHTA, FQGTGA. There are 16 residues in the CDR3. The germline V and J ends were trimmed by 1 base and 0 bases, with 7 bases remaining between them.

The chain is built from TRBV3-1 (or the pseudogene TRBV3-2) and TRBJ1-2; 9 bases agree with TRBD1. Germline V gene sequence: CDR1 LGHDT, CDR2 YNNKEL (reference sequence). CDR3 length: 15 amino acids. V trimming: 3 bases; J trimming: 8 bases; junction bases outside the gene matches: 10. The CDR3 sequence is CASSQDDRGSGGYTF. CDR3 in DNA: TGTGCCAGCAGCCAGGACGACAGGGGGTCGGGCGGCTACACCTTC.

This clone has at least ten counts. The J gene is TRBJ1-1, the V gene TRBV10-3, with D maybe TRBD1 (6 bases). CDR3 size: 16 residues. V was trimmed by 4 bases and J by 1 base, leaving 16 bases between them. The V gene's germline CDR1 is ENHRY and CDR2 SYGVKD. The CDR3, as DNA: TGTGCCATCAGTGGGGGGCAGGCAGGTCGGAACACTGAAGCTTTCTTT. Encoded protein: CAISGGQAGRNTEAFF.

This chain links TRBV5-4 with TRBJ2-3; 8 positions match TRBD1. Looked up from germline, CDR1 is SGHNT and CDR2 is YYREEE (reference sequence). Losses at the gene ends were 5 bases for V and 0 bases for J; bases not matched to a gene: 8. The CDR3 contains 16 residues. As DNA, the CDR3 is TGTGCCAGCAGTACAGGGGGGTTATTCAGCACAGATACGCAGTATTTT. Its translation is CASSTGGLFSTDTQYF.

The chain is built from TRBV20-1 and TRBJ2-1; TRBD1 might be the D (6 bases). CDR3 length: 12 amino acids. Trimming cost V 3 bases and J 9 bases, with 12 bases left between them. CDR1 and CDR2 from the germline V gene are DFQATT and SNEGSKA (reference sequence). CDR3 nucleotides: TGCAGTGCTAGTAGAAACAGGGTTGAGCAGTTCTTC. Protein: CSASRNRVEQFF.

The chain uses TRBV7-9 and TRBJ1-4; D gene unclear. The CDR3 sequence is 16 residues long. V was shortened by 4 bases and J by 5 bases, with 17 bases between the two germline ends. Germline V lookup: CDR1 SEHNR, CDR2 FQNEAQ (reference sequence). This chain's CDR3 is CASSSYGGLRNEKLFF. In DNA form, the CDR3 reads TGTGCCAGCAGCTCGTATGGCGGCCTGAGAAATGAAAAACTGTTTTTT.

The gene calls are TRBV5-1 and TRBJ2-3; possibly TRBD2 for D (6 bases). V lost 0 bases, J lost 1 base, and 9 bases lay in between. The CDR3 runs 15 residues. The germline gives CDR1 SGHRS, CDR2 YFSETQ. The CDR3: CASSLESGGTDTQYF. CDR3 in DNA: TGCGCCAGCAGCTTGGAGTCGGGGGGCACAGATACGCAGTATTTT.

The chain employs TRBV25-1 and TRBJ1-2, with 8 bases lining up with TRBD1. Losses at the gene ends were 2 bases for V and 6 bases for J; bases not matched to a gene: 2. This CDR3 has 13 amino acids. In germline, CDR1 is MGHDK, CDR2 SYGVNS. This CDR3 is CASSEQQGDGYTF. CDR3 DNA: TGTGCCAGCAGTGAACAACAGGGGGATGGCTACACCTTC.

The DNA for the CDR3 is TGTGCCAGCAGCCGGGAAACCCCGAGGGAAAAACTGTTTTTT. Its protein product is CASSRETPREKLFF. The chain employs TRBV27 and TRBJ1-4; D remains unclear. The CDR3 consists of 14 residues. Trimming removed 6 bases from V and 8 bases from J, with 16 bases in between. CDR1 and CDR2 (germline): MNHEY, SMNVEV (reference sequence).

This rearrangement joins TRBV6-5 to TRBJ2-5; a weak D match, TRBD2 (5 bases). The V end lost 10 bases, the J end lost 4 bases, and 16 bases lay between the germline ends. Germline V CDR1 and CDR2: MNHEY, SVGAGI. CDR3 length equals 13 residues. Written as DNA, the CDR3 is TGTGCCACCGGGCCGAGAGAGGGAGAGACCCAGTACTTC. Translation gives CATGPREGETQYF.

The chain uses TRBV2 and TRBJ2-1; 15 bases align to TRBD2. The germline CDR1 and CDR2 sequences are SNHLY and FYNNEI. This CDR3 region has 16 residues. The V segment lost 4 bases and the J segment 2 bases; nucleotides outside the gene matches: 0. The DNA for the CDR3 is TGTGCCAGCAGTGGGACTAGCGGGAGGGCCTACAATGAGCAGTTCTTC. Its translation: CASSGTSGRAYNEQFF.

The chain carries TRBV15 and TRBJ2-1, with 9 bases that match TRBD2. The CDR3 runs to 14 residues. The germline V gene encodes CDR1 LNHNV and CDR2 YYDKDF (reference sequence). The trim removed 0 bases at V and 6 bases at J, leaving 0 bases unmatched. The CDR3 region has the DNA TGTGCCACCAGCAGAGAGCGGGAGGGCAATGAGCAGTTCTTC. It specifies CATSREREGNEQFF.

This clone was seen a single time. The chain combines TRBV9 with TRBJ1-4, with 9 positions matching TRBD1. The CDR3 loop spans 17 amino acids. V lost 0 bases and J lost 0; bases outside the gene matches: 3. CDR1 and CDR2 from the germline V gene are SGDLS and YYNGEE. The CDR3 here is CASSVEGQGATNEKLFF. The CDR3 nucleotides read TGTGCCAGCAGCGTAGAGGGACAGGGAGCAACTAATGAAAAACTGTTTTTT.

The chain has TRBV12-5 and TRBJ2-3, with 9 bases that match TRBD2. J lost 2 bases, V lost 4 bases, and 13 bases had no gene match. CDR1 is LGHNT and CDR2 is FRNRAP in the germline V gene. The CDR3 extends over 18 amino acids. The chain's CDR3 is CASGSATTTSGVTDTQYF. In nucleotides, the CDR3 is TGTGCTAGTGGTTCGGCAACCACGACTAGCGGAGTCACAGATACGCAGTATTTT. Full variable domain (remainder filled in from reference TRBV12-5 and TRBJ2-3): DARVTQTPRHKVTEMGQEVTMRCQPILGHNTVFWYRQTMMQGLELLAYFRNRAPLDDSGMPKDRFSAEMPDATLATLKIQPSEPRDSAVYFCASGSATTTSGVTDTQYFGPGTRLTVL.

V gene TRBV19 combines with J gene TRBJ1-2; TRBD1 matches at 8 bases. After removal of 4 bases from V and 5 bases from J, the junction contained 9 bases not matched to a gene. Germline V gene lookup returns CDR1 LNHDA and CDR2 SQIVND (reference sequence). There are 15 residues in the CDR3. The CDR3 region is CASSSQTGASYGYTF. CDR3 in DNA: TGTGCCAGTAGTAGCCAGACAGGGGCGAGTTATGGCTACACCTTC.

In its sample, this clone was seen once. V usage is TRBV7-6 and J usage is TRBJ2-7; 12 nucleotides align to TRBD2. V lost 1 base to trimming and J lost 6 bases; unmatched junction nucleotides: 4. Germline loops: CDR1 SGHVS, CDR2 FNYEAQ. This CDR3 contains 15 residues. CDR3 in DNA: TGTGCCAGCAGCTTAGAAACTAGCGGGGGGTCCGAGCAGTACTTC. Its protein is CASSLETSGGSEQYF.

V and J are TRBV2 and TRBJ2-1; D might be TRBD2 (6 bases). CDR3 length equals 13 residues. Looked up from germline, CDR1 is SNHLY and CDR2 is FYNNEI. The germline V and J ends were trimmed by 9 bases and 2 bases, with 11 bases remaining between them. The CDR3, as DNA: TGTGCCAGTCAGATAGCGGCCTACAATGAGCAGTTCTTC. Translated, it gives CASQIAAYNEQFF.

The chain recombines TRBV7-9 with TRBJ2-1; TRBD1 aligns across 7 bases. Germline assignment: CDR1 SEHNR and CDR2 FQNEAQ (reference sequence). The CDR3 extends over 15 amino acids. V gave up 3 bases and J gave up 4 bases; unmatched junction bases: 6. The CDR3: CASSFVTGDYNEQFF. The CDR3 bases are TGTGCCAGCAGCTTTGTTACAGGGGATTACAATGAGCAGTTCTTC.